The 23 T cell receptor beta chains listed next were all sequenced from one sample in a study of T cell changes during pregnancy in multiple sclerosis. Generated by immunoSEQ multiplex PCR, the TCRdb table keeps only in-frame clones and is missing some. The repertoire holds around 54,000 clones, with 80% to 95% as singletons. The input for sequencing was CD4+ T cells from peripheral blood mononuclear cells, taken after pregnancy. Receptors were obtained from a female donor in good health, enrolled as a control in a pregnancy study.

The rearrangement links TRBV28 to TRBJ1-2; perhaps TRBD1 as D (5 bases). Germline CDR1 MDHEN, CDR2 SYDVKM. V was pared by 5 bases and J by 8 bases, with 12 bases between. The CDR3 runs 12 residues. The CDR3 region has the DNA TGTGCCAGCAGTCAACTCAGGGAAGGCTACACCTTC. This codes for CASSQLREGYTF.

The V call is TRBV2, the J call TRBJ1-6; D gene uncertain. The CDR3 is made up of 13 amino acids. CDR1 is SNHLY, CDR2 FYNNEI, per germline. V was cut by 6 bases and J by 4 bases, with 7 bases left in between. CDR3 region: CASREEYNSPLHF. The CDR3 DNA sequence: TGTGCCAGCAGGGAGGAGTATAATTCACCCCTCCACTTT.

The V gene is TRBV5-1, the J gene TRBJ1-2, with D perhaps matching TRBD1 (6 bases). Between the trimmed V and J ends, which lost 2 bases and 8 bases, there was a span of 16 bases. The length of the CDR3 is 14 residues. Germline CDR1 is SGHRS and CDR2 is YFSETQ. The CDR3 reads CASSFGQPEFGYTF. The DNA of the CDR3 is TGCGCCAGCAGCTTCGGACAGCCGGAGTTCGGCTACACCTTC.

The table lists this clone with a few counts. V and J are TRBV7-9 and TRBJ2-7, with D possibly TRBD2 on 5 matching bases. The CDR3 runs to 14 residues. Trimming pared 7 bases from V and 7 bases from J, leaving 20 bases between. Germline CDR1 reads SEHNR; CDR2 reads FQNEAQ (reference sequence). The CDR3 DNA follows: TGTGCCAGCACCTCGGCGTTTTCCCCGGGGGAGCAGTACTTC. Translating it yields CASTSAFSPGEQYF.

The chain links TRBV2 to TRBJ2-5; the match to TRBD1 covers 8 bases. Germline CDR1 and CDR2: SNHLY and FYNNEI. After removal of 4 bases from V and 5 bases from J, the junction contained 6 bases not matched to a gene. The CDR3 sequence is 14 residues long. CDR3 sequence: CASSADRVRETQYF. The CDR3 DNA reads as TGTGCCAGCAGTGCGGACAGGGTGAGGGAGACCCAGTACTTC.

A single count supports this clone. The rearrangement links TRBV5-5 to TRBJ1-1; D unresolved. Germline V gene lookup returns CDR1 SGHKS and CDR2 YYEKEE (reference sequence). This CDR3 comprises 14 residues. Trimming removed 0 bases from V and 7 bases from J, with 13 bases in between. The DNA for the CDR3 is TGTGCCAGCAGCTTGGCCTTGTTGCAGTATGAAGCTTTCTTT. It codes for CASSLALLQYEAFF.

The chain combines TRBV5-1 with TRBJ2-1; the D gene is possibly TRBD1 (6 bases). This CDR3 is built from 17 residues. Looked up from germline, CDR1 is SGHRS and CDR2 is YFSETQ. V gave up 0 bases and J gave up 5 bases, with 18 bases separating them. The CDR3 region is CASSLGINRAHDNEQFF. DNA for the CDR3: TGCGCCAGCAGCTTGGGGATTAACAGGGCCCATGACAATGAGCAGTTCTTC.

The V call is TRBV18, the J call TRBJ2-3; TRBD2 matches at 8 bases. The CDR3 totals 14 residues. Germline loops: CDR1 KGHSH, CDR2 LQKENI. With V trimmed by 3 bases and J by 4 bases, 3 bases remained unmatched. CDR3 bases: TGTGCCAGCTCACCCGGGACTAGTGCAGATACGCAGTATTTT. It translates to CASSPGTSADTQYF.

This rearrangement joins TRBV7-2 to TRBJ2-7; the match to TRBD2 covers 7 bases. Germline-derived CDR1 and CDR2 are SGHTA and FQGNSA. The CDR3 sequence is 15 residues long. After removal of 5 bases from V and 2 bases from J, the junction contained 9 bases not matched to a gene. CDR3 residues: CASSLRGGGTYEQYF. The CDR3 region has the DNA TGTGCCAGCAGCCTCCGGGGCGGGGGAACCTACGAGCAGTACTTC. The entire variable domain, with the rest obtained from reference TRBV7-2 and TRBJ2-7, is as follows: GAGVSQSPSNKVTEKGKDVELRCDPISGHTALYWYRQSLGQGLEFLIYFQGNSAPDKSGLPSDRFSAERTGGSVSTLTIQRTQQEDSAVYLCASSLRGGGTYEQYFGPGTRLTVT.

This chain connects TRBV7-3 to TRBJ2-3; TRBD1 agrees at 7 bases. The germline V gene has CDR1 SGHTA and CDR2 FQGTGA. The V segment lost 1 base and the J segment 1 base; nucleotides outside the gene matches: 2. This CDR3 region has 15 residues. The CDR3 reads CASSLRQGRTDTQYF. Here the CDR3 DNA reads TGTGCCAGCAGCTTAAGACAGGGACGCACAGATACGCAGTATTTT.

The gene calls are TRBV7-9 and TRBJ1-3; D may be TRBD1 (5 bases). The germline CDR1 and CDR2 sequences are SEHNR and FQNEAQ (reference sequence). CDR3 length: 16 amino acids. V was cut by 1 base and J by 7 bases, with 17 bases left in between. CDR3 nucleotides: TGTGCCAGCAGCTTAGGTCGGACACCCCATCCTAACACCATATATTTT. It yields the protein CASSLGRTPHPNTIYF.

This clone appeared a single time. The V gene is TRBV28, the J gene TRBJ2-3; 7 bases align to TRBD2. Germline V CDR1 and CDR2: MDHEN, SYDVKM. The CDR3 has 13 amino acids. CDR3 DNA sequence: TGTGGCTCGCGCGGGAGTATATCAGATACGCAGTATTTT. It encodes CGSRGSISDTQYF.

The V call is TRBV11-2, the J call TRBJ1-4, with 11 bases that match TRBD1. V shed 7 bases, J shed 7 bases, and the junction held 8 bases outside the gene matches. Germline V gene lookup returns CDR1 SGHAT and CDR2 FQNNGV. The CDR3 sequence is 15 residues long. The DNA for the CDR3 is TGTGCCAGCAAATTGGACAGGGGGCGGGTTGAAAAACTGTTTTTT. Translation: CASKLDRGRVEKLFF.

The chain carries TRBV5-1 and TRBJ1-1; TRBD1 might be the D (6 bases). V lost 4 bases, J lost 4 bases, and 14 bases lay in between. The CDR3 consists of 14 residues. Germline V gives CDR1 SGHRS, CDR2 YFSETQ. CDR3 sequence reads: CASSPRRGFTEAFF. As DNA, the CDR3 is TGCGCCAGCAGCCCGCGAAGGGGGTTCACTGAAGCTTTCTTT.

CDR3 protein: CASSTGQGHHYGYTF. CDR3 DNA sequence: TGTGCCAGTAGTACCGGACAGGGGCATCACTATGGCTACACCTTC. The V call is TRBV19, the J call TRBJ1-2; TRBD1 agrees at 9 bases. The length of the CDR3 is 15 residues. Unmatched junction bases numbered 6, after V lost 4 bases and J lost 3 bases. The germline CDR1 and CDR2 sequences are LNHDA and SQIVND (reference sequence).

CDR3 amino acids: CASRPQGDHQPQHF. CDR3 DNA: TGTGCCAGCAGACCCCAGGGGGATCATCAGCCCCAGCATTTT. The V gene is TRBV28, the J gene TRBJ1-5; TRBD1 aligns across 7 bases. J lost 5 bases, V lost 6 bases, and 7 bases had no gene match. The length of the CDR3 is 14 residues. Germline CDR1 is MDHEN and CDR2 is SYDVKM.

The chain is built from TRBV5-1 and TRBJ2-1; 9 nucleotides agree with TRBD2. CDR1 and CDR2 (germline): SGHRS, YFSETQ. Germline trimming cut 1 base from V and 7 bases from J; bases unmatched to any gene: 6. This CDR3 region has 15 residues. In nucleotides, the CDR3 is TGCGCCAGCAGCTTGTTGTTAGCGGGAGAGAATGAGCAGTTCTTC. Protein sequence: CASSLLLAGENEQFF. Using reference TRBV5-1 and TRBJ2-1 for the parts outside the CDR3, the full variable domain is KAGVTQTPRYLIKTRGQQVTLSCSPISGHRSVSWYQQTPGQGLQFLFEYFSETQRNKGNFPGRFSGRQFSNSRSEMNVSTLELGDSALYLCASSLLLAGENEQFFGPGTRLTVL.

This sequence joins TRBV5-1 and TRBJ1-2; 10 positions match TRBD1. This CDR3 has 14 amino acids. J lost 4 bases, V lost 6 bases, and 6 bases had no gene match. Per the germline V gene, CDR1 is SGHRS and CDR2 is YFSETQ. The CDR3 spells CASNRDRGSYGYTF. The CDR3 DNA is TGCGCCAGCAACCGGGACAGGGGATCCTATGGCTACACCTTC.

The J gene is TRBJ2-7, the V gene TRBV6-5; 8 positions agree with TRBD2. Germline V CDR1 and CDR2: MNHEY, SVGAGI. V lost 5 bases to trimming and J lost 0 bases; unmatched junction nucleotides: 6. The CDR3 consists of 15 residues. The CDR3 nucleotides read TGTGCCAGCAGTCGGGTAGCGGGGTCCTCCTACGAGCAGTACTTC. Translated: CASSRVAGSSYEQYF.

This chain uses TRBV7-9 with TRBJ2-1, with TRBD1 matching over 10 bases. CDR3 size: 13 residues. Germline lookup yields CDR1 SEHNR and CDR2 FQNEAQ (reference sequence). V lost 10 bases to trimming and J lost 9 bases; unmatched junction nucleotides: 9. CDR3 loop: CATRGQGNGEQFF. The CDR3 DNA is TGTGCCACCCGGGGACAGGGGAACGGTGAGCAGTTCTTC. The complete variable domain, with remaining parts taken from reference TRBV7-9 and TRBJ2-1, reads DTGVSQNPRHKITKRGQNVTFRCDPISEHNRLYWYRQTLGQGPEFLTYFQNEAQLEKSRLLSDRFSAERPKGSFSTLEIQRTEQGDSAMYLCATRGQGNGEQFFGPGTRLTVL.

The chain is built from TRBV25-1 and TRBJ1-2; D call uncertain. The V end lost 5 bases, the J end lost 8 bases, and 18 bases lay between the germline ends. The CDR3 has 14 amino acids. Germline CDR1 MGHDK, CDR2 SYGVNS. This CDR3 reads CASSSPDTSLGYTF. For the CDR3, the DNA is TGTGCCAGCAGTTCTCCCGACACAAGCCTAGGCTACACCTTC.

DNA of the CDR3: TGCGCCAGCAGCTCGGGACAGGGCACCGGGGAGCTGTTTTTT. Its protein is CASSSGQGTGELFF. The V gene is TRBV5-1, the J gene TRBJ2-2; the match to TRBD1 covers 9 bases. The trim removed 3 bases at V and 4 bases at J, leaving 1 base unmatched. The length of the CDR3 is 14 residues. In germline, CDR1 is SGHRS, CDR2 YFSETQ.

The V gene is TRBV7-6, the J gene TRBJ1-6; weak D call: TRBD1 (5 bases). The CDR3 loop spans 17 amino acids. Germline assignment: CDR1 SGHVS and CDR2 FNYEAQ. V was trimmed by 4 bases and J by 2 bases, leaving 15 bases between them. DNA of the CDR3: TGTGCCAGCAGCTCAACCCCAGGGTTGACCTATAATTCACCCCTCCACTTT. It encodes CASSSTPGLTYNSPLHF.